The clone carrying this T cell receptor beta chain was recorded at least ten times. Its antigen remains unknown. Semi-nested PCR with Nested Universal Primer A followed constant-region reverse priming of full-length variable regions. TCRdb re-derived calls from the 5' RACE reads in MiXCR, one entry per CDR3 protein. This table has 45,000 to 70,000 distinct CDR3 sequences, 28% appearing once. Whole-study findings and limits: The larger cohort examined one V-J beta rearrangement, not whole repertoires. The TCR gene usage of tumor memory CD4+ T cells clustered together with blood and lymph node memory CD4+ cells and with lymph node naive CD4+ cells.

CDR3 length: 14 amino acids. The germline V gene has CDR1 SQVTM and CDR2 ANQGSEA. The junction had 14 bases not matched to a gene; V was cut back by 7 bases and J by 6 bases. Memory CD4+ cells were defined as CD4+CD45RO+CD25-. The sample consisted of tumor-infiltrating memory CD4+ T cells sorted from the breast tumor. The subset: memory CD4+ T cells, CD4+CD45RO+CD25-. This chain uses TRBV29-1 with TRBJ2-7; 8 nucleotides agree with TRBD1. The receptor's source is a female donor with breast cancer. DNA for the CDR3: TGCAGCGGGGGGAGAGGACAGGGCTTGATCGAGCAGTACTTC. This sequence encodes CSGGRGQGLIEQYF.